Below, one TCR beta chain is given with its context. Its antigen is unknown. The sample comes from a study of cytomegalovirus exposure and HLA in healthy donors. Points from the study as a whole: The study designated some 180 TCR beta chains cytomegalovirus-associated. A few CMV-associated chains proved CMV antigen-specific in vitro. TCR clusters originating in the first cohort tended to co-occur in the roughly 120 validation repertoires, according to a later analysis.

This CDR3 spans 15 amino acids. Profiled with immunoSEQ multiplex PCR; TCRdb holds only in-frame clones, not every one. The table shows 150,000 to 200,000 clones, with roughly 83% occurring only once. The donors were part of the validation cohort of fewer than 150 subjects. That cohort was separate from the first cohort, which comprised under 750 subjects. This TCR was sampled from a woman between 18 and 30 years old in good health and CMV-seronegative. Material: PBMCs. This chain uses TRBV1 with TRBJ2-7; no DNA check was done on the table's D call, TRBD1. TRBV1 is a pseudogene. The CDR3 spells CTSSQLIAGVGEQYF. The CDR3 DNA reads as TGCACCAGCAGCCAATTAATAGCAGGGGTCGGGGAGCAGTACTTC.